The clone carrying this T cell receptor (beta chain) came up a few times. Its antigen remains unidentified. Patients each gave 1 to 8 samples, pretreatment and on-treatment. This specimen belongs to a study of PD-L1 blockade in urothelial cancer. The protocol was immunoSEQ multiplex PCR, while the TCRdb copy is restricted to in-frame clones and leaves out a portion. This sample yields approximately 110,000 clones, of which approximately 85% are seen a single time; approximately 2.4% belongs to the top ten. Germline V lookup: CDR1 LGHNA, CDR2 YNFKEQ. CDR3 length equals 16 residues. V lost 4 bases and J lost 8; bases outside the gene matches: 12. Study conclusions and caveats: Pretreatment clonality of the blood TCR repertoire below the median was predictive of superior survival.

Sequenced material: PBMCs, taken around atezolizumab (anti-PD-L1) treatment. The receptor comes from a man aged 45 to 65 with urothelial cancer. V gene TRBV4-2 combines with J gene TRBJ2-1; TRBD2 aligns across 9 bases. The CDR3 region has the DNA TGTGCCAGCAGCCCGGAGGGAGCGGGAGGTTTTGATGAGCAGTTCTTC. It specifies CASSPEGAGGFDEQFF.